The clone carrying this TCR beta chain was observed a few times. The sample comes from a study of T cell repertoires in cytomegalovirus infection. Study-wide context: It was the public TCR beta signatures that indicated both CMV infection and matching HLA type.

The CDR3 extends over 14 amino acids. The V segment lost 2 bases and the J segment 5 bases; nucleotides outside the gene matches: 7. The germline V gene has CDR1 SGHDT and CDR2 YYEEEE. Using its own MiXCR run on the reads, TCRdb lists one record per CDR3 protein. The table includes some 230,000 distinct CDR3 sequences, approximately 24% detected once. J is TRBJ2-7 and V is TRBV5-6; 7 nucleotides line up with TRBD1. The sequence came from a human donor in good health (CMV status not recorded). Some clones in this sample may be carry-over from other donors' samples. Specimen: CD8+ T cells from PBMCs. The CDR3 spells CASSFGVRGHEQYF. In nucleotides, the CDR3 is TGTGCCAGCAGCTTCGGCGTAAGGGGGCACGAGCAGTACTTC.